The text below deals with one TCR beta chain. Evenly divided among several immunoSEQ plates was the genomic DNA of each subset. In the study's own analysis: In the immunoSEQ data, sequences were junction-only and lacked quality scores, so filtering differed. The data were produced by immunoSEQ multiplex PCR, yet TCRdb's version contains in-frame clones alone and is incomplete. V and J calls and clone size are as listed in that table; D and trimming were resolved from the DNA. The table includes 1.4 million to 1.5 million clones, 95% to 97% detected once. The data stem from a study of shared clonotypes between healthy human individuals. The CDR3 has 13 amino acids. Germline-derived CDR1 and CDR2 are SEHNR and FQNEAQ (reference sequence). With 4 bases clipped from V and 5 bases from J, the junction kept 4 bases outside the gene matches. Nashville, Tennessee was home to all donors, each a Caucasian adult.

The receptor comes from a man aged 25-45 years in good health. The chain uses TRBV7-9 and TRBJ1-1; TRBD1 matches at 7 bases. The sequenced sample consisted of naive CD4+ T cells sorted from blood. Noted subset: CD45RA+ positively selected. The CDR3 nucleotides read TGTGCCAGCAGCTCGACAGGGTGGACTGAAGCTTTCTTT. This gives the protein CASSSTGWTEAFF.